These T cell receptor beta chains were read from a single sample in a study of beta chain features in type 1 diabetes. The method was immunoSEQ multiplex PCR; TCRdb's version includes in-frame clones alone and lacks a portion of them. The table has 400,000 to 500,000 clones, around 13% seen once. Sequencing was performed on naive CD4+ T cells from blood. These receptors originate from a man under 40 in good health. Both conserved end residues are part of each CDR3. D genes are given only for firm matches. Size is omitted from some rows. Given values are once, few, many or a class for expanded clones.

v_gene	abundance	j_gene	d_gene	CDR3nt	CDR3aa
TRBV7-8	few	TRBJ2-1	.	TGTGCCAGCAGCGGAAGAAGCCTAGCGAGTGAGCAGTTCTTC	CASSGRSLASEQFF
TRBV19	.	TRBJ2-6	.	TGTGCCAGTACGCAGGGGAGCGCTGGGGCCAACGTCCTGACTTTC	CASTQGSAGANVLTF
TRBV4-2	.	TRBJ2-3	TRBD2	TGTGCCAGCAGCCAAGGGGAACTAGCGGCAGGGGATACGCAGTATTTT	CASSQGELAAGDTQYF
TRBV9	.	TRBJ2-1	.	TGTGCCAGCAGCGTAGCGCGCGGCGAGCAGTTCTTC	CASSVARGEQFF
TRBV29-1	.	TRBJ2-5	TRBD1	TGCAGCGCCGGACAGGCTATTGAGACCCAGTACTTC	CSAGQAIETQYF
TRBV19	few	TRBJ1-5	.	TGTGCCAGTTGTTCATTGGGTCAGCCCCAGCATTTT	CASCSLGQPQHF
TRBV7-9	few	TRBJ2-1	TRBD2	TGTGCCATCCGGAAGGCGCTAGCGCGGCGGGGGTTTATCTACAATGAGCAGTTCTTC	CAIRKALARRGFIYNEQFF
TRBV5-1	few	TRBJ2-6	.	TGCGCCAGCAGCAACGGAGTCCCTGGGGCCAACGTCCTGACTTTC	CASSNGVPGANVLTF
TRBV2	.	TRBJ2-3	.	TGTGCCAGCGCAAGACTGTATACGCAGTATTTT	CASARLYTQYF
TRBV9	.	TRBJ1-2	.	TGTGCCAGCAGCGTACTCCGTGAGGGCTATGGCTACACCTTC	CASSVLREGYGYTF
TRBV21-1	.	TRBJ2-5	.	TGTGCCAGCAGCAAAGATCCGGGGGAGACCCAGTACTTC	CASSKDPGETQYF
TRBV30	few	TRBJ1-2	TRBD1	TGTGCCTGGAGTATGGGACAGGGTGTGTATGGCTACACCTTC	CAWSMGQGVYGYTF
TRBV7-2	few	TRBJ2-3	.	TGTGCCAGCAGTCCCTTGCAGAGCACAGATACGCAGTATTTT	CASSPLQSTDTQYF
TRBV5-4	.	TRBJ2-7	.	TGTGCCAGCAGCTTCGACAGGTACGAGCAGTACTTC	CASSFDRYEQYF
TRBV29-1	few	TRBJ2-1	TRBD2	TGCAGCACAAGGGGACTAGCGGGAGGTACTGAGCAGTTCTTC	CSTRGLAGGTEQFF
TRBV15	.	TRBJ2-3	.	TGTGCCACGGGCTCGAGCTGGGTCGGTACAGATACGCAGTATTTT	CATGSSWVGTDTQYF
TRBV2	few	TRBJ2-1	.	TGTGCCAGCACTCTAGGTCAGGCGTCGATCCTCAATGAGCAGTTCTTC	CASTLGQASILNEQFF
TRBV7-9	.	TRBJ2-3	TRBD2	TGTGCCAGCAGCTTAGGGGCGGGAGTACCGGATACGCAGTATTTT	CASSLGAGVPDTQYF
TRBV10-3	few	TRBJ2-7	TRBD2	TGTGCCATCTCGGGGCGGAGCGGGGGCACCTACGAGCAGTACTTC	CAISGRSGGTYEQYF
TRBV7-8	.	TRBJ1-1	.	TGTGCCGGGGGAACAGGGATGAACACTGAAGCTTTCTTT	CAGGTGMNTEAFF
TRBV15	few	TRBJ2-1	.	TGTGCCACCAGCAGAGTGAACTTCGATGAGCAGTTCTTC	CATSRVNFDEQFF
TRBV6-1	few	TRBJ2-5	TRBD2	TGTGCCACTAGCGGGAGGGCCTCGGAGACCCAGTACTTC	CATSGRASETQYF
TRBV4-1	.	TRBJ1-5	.	TGCGCCAGCAGACTGAGGGACGGGAGCAATCAGCCCCAGCATTTT	CASRLRDGSNQPQHF
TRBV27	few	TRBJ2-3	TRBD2	TGTGCCAGCAGTACCGGGACTAGCGGCACAGATACGCAGTATTTT	CASSTGTSGTDTQYF
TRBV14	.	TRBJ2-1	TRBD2	TGTGCCAGCAGCCATCCGACTAGCGGGAGGGCCCGCCGCTACAATGAGCAGTTCTTC	CASSHPTSGRARRYNEQFF
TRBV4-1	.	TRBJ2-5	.	TGCGCCAGCAGCCAAGCAAGGAAAGAGACCCAGTACTTC	CASSQARKETQYF
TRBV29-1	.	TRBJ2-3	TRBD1	TGCAGCGGGCAAAAGACAGGGGGGGGAAATACGCAGTATTTT	CSGQKTGGGNTQYF
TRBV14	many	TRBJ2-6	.	TGTGCCAGCAGCCAAAACAGTCCTGGGGCCAACGTCCTGACTTTC	CASSQNSPGANVLTF
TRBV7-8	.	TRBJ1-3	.	TGTGCCAGCAGCGCCGACAGGAACACCATATATTTT	CASSADRNTIYF
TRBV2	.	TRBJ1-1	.	TGTGCCAGCAGCCACAGAGCGTTGAACACTGAAGCTTTCTTT	CASSHRALNTEAFF
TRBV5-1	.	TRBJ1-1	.	TGCGCCAGCAGCTTAGGTGTCCGGGGCGACACTGAAGCTTTCTTT	CASSLGVRGDTEAFF
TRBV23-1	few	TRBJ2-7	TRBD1	TGCGCCAGCAGTCAATCCTGGACAGGTTTTTTTATCTACGAGCAGTACTTC	CASSQSWTGFFIYEQYF
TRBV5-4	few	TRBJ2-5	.	TGTGCCAGCAGCAACCTCTCGGAGACCCAGTACTTC	CASSNLSETQYF
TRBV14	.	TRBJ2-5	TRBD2	TGTGCCAGCAGCCAAGTGGGACTAGGTACTGAGACCCAGTACTTC	CASSQVGLGTETQYF
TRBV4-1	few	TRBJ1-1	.	TGCGCCAGCAGCCACCCAAAGGGGGACCCTGGGGAAGCTTTCTTT	CASSHPKGDPGEAFF
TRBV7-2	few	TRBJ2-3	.	TGTGCCTCAAAGCGGGGACATACCACAGATACGCAGTATTTT	CASKRGHTTDTQYF
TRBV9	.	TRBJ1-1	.	TGTGCCAGCAGCGTAGGGCCCGGCGTTGGCACTGAAGCTTTCTTT	CASSVGPGVGTEAFF
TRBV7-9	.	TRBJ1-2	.	TGTGCCAGCAGCTTACTCCGAGGAAGGGGCTACACCTTC	CASSLLRGRGYTF
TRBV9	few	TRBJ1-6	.	TGTGCCAGCAGCGTAGGGGGGGATATTAATTCACCCCTCCACTTT	CASSVGGDINSPLHF
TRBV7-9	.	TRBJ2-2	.	TGTGCCAGCAGCTTAGCACAAAGGGTTTCGAACACCGGGGAGCTGTTTTTT	CASSLAQRVSNTGELFF
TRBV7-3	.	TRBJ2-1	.	TGTGCCAGCAGGGGCGGAGGCCGGCATGAGCAGTTCTTC	CASRGGGRHEQFF
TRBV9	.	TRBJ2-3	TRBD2	TGTGCCAGCAGCGCGGGGACTAGCGGCACAGATACGCAGTATTTT	CASSAGTSGTDTQYF
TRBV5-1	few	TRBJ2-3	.	TGCGCCAGCAGCCCGGGGGTACCCAACACAGATACGCAGTATTTT	CASSPGVPNTDTQYF
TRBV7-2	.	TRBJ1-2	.	TGTGCCAGCAGCTTAAAGGACTATGGCTACACCTTC	CASSLKDYGYTF
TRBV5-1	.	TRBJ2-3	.	TGCGCCAGCAGACTCCCTTGGAGCACAGATACGCAGTATTTT	CASRLPWSTDTQYF
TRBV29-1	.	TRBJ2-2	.	TGCAGCGTTGAAGGTCCTGAAGAGCAACGCGGGGAGCTGTTTTTT	CSVEGPEEQRGELFF
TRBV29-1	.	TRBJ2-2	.	TGCAGCGTCGGTTTGGCGGTTAACACCGGGGAGCTGTTTTTT	CSVGLAVNTGELFF
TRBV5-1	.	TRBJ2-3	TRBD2	TGCGCCAGCAGCAGGGACTATCCCGGCACAGATACGCAGTATTTT	CASSRDYPGTDTQYF
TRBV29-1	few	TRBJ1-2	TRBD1	TGCAGCGTTGCGGACAGGGTTGAAGTACATGGCTACACCTTC	CSVADRVEVHGYTF
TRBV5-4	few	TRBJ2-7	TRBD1	TGTGCCAGCAGCTTTACAGGGGGCGAGCAGTACTTC	CASSFTGGEQYF
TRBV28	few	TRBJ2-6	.	TGTGCCAGCAGTGACCCCCGGACACCTCACACTGGGGCCAACGTCCTGACTTTC	CASSDPRTPHTGANVLTF
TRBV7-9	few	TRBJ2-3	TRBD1	TGTGCCAGCAGTTGGGACAGGGAGGCAGATACGCAGTATTTT	CASSWDREADTQYF
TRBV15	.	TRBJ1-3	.	TGTGCCACCAGCAGAGATCGCTTGGGGTACGCCTCTGGAAACACCATATATTTT	CATSRDRLGYASGNTIYF
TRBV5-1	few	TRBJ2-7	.	TGCGCCAGCAGCCACCAATCCCACTACGAGCAGTACTTC	CASSHQSHYEQYF
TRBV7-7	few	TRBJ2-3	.	TGTGCTAGCAGCTTAGAGCTAGCCTCAGATACGCAGTATTTT	CASSLELASDTQYF
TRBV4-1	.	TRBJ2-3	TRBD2	TGCGCCAGCAGCCCGAGCCGACTAGCGGGGGACACAGATACGCAGTATTTT	CASSPSRLAGDTDTQYF
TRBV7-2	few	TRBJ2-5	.	TGTGCCAGCAGCTTATTGCGGCCTATCCAAGAGACCCAGTACTTC	CASSLLRPIQETQYF
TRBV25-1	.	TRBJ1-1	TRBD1	TGTGCCAGCAGTGCGACAGGGGAAGTGGCTTTCTTT	CASSATGEVAFF
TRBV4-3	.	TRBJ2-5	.	TGCGCCAGCAGCCAAGGGCGATCTAGCCTGCCATACCAAGAGACCCAGTACTTC	CASSQGRSSLPYQETQYF